This T cell receptor beta chain was sequenced in a study of control samples from healthy donors and cancer patients. The germline V gene encodes CDR1 SNHLY and CDR2 FYNNEI. This CDR3 has 13 residues. V shed 5 bases, J shed 3 bases, and the junction held 3 bases outside the gene matches. Generated by immunoSEQ multiplex PCR, the TCRdb table keeps only in-frame clones and is missing some. This sample has 20,000 to 25,000 clones, with around four fifths found just once. The sample comprised PBMCs. This TCR was recovered from a man in his 60s with colorectal cancer. The chain couples TRBV2 to TRBJ1-2, with TRBD1 matching 7 bases. The CDR3 DNA sequence: TGTGCCAGCAGTCGACAGGGCTACTATGGCTACACCTTC. This sequence encodes CASSRQGYYGYTF.